This T cell receptor (beta chain) is from a study of vaccination and CD4 T cells after COVID-19. This clonotype was seen only a few times. Its target is unknown. Sample time point: late sampling 161 to 241 days after vaccination in three convalescent patients. Treatment denoted: 10-day PBMC culture with coronavirus spike peptide pools or control peptides (ViraFEST assay). Oncomine TCR Beta short-read sequencing was applied to DNA from cultured CD4+ T cells. TCRdb ran MiXCR on the PCR reads and lists one entry per CDR3 protein. Here the sample spans approximately 24,000 distinct CDR3 sequences, roughly 40% being singletons. With 1 base removed from V and 0 bases from J, the gap between germline ends came to 7 bases. Germline values: CDR1 SEHNR, CDR2 FQNEAQ (reference sequence). The length of the CDR3 is 16 residues.

This receptor was taken from a human donor who had recovered from COVID-19. This material consisted of CD4+ T cells from blood, cultured in vitro, taken about 7 months after SARS-CoV-2 vaccination. The chain recombines TRBV7-9 with TRBJ2-6, with a weak D call TRBD2 (5 bases). The CDR3 DNA reads TGTGCCAGCAGCTTAGTCGGGGACTCTGGGGCCAACGTCCTGACTTTC. This translates into CASSLVGDSGANVLTF.